The rows below give T cell receptor beta chains drawn from one sample of a study of T cells in Graves' hyperthyroidism and ophthalmopathy. MiXCR was run by TCRdb on the multiplex PCR reads, yielding one entry per CDR3 protein. The sample includes about 420,000 distinct CDR3 sequences, around 15% of them seen just once. The sample taken for sequencing was blood. These receptors were taken from a woman aged 18-29 years with Graves' hyperthyroidism. The CDR3 runs from the conserved cysteine through the conserved F or W. D genes are given only for firm matches. Clone size, where shown, is once, few, many, or a class for clones that have expanded.

cdr3_length j_call clone_size v_call d_call cdr3_nt cdr3_aa
12 TRBJ2-7 - TRBV30 - TGTGCCTGGAGTGTCCCAGGAAACGAGCAGTACTTC CAWSVPGNEQYF
19 TRBJ2-1 - TRBV30 TRBD2 TGTGCCTGGAGTCTTGACCGCTTTGGCCTAGCGGTACGCTACAATGAGCAGTTCTTC CAWSLDRFGLAVRYNEQFF
17 TRBJ2-1 many TRBV7-2 TRBD2 TGTGCCAGCAGCTACCAAACGCCGGGACTAGTGTTGTATGAGCAGTTCTTC CASSYQTPGLVLYEQFF
14 TRBJ1-1 many TRBV6-4 - TGTGCCAGCAGTGACTCGAGTGGAGGGGCGGAAGCTTTCTTT CASSDSSGGAEAFF
13 TRBJ1-3 many TRBV20-1 - TGCAGTGCTGGGGTGAACTCTGGAAACACCATATATTTT CSAGVNSGNTIYF
13 TRBJ2-4 few TRBV29-1 - TGCAGCGTTGAAGGTGGAGTTGGAAACATTCAGTACTTC CSVEGGVGNIQYF
15 TRBJ2-2 few TRBV9 TRBD2 TGTGCCAGCACATTAGGACTAGCGGGAGCCGGGGAGCTGTTTTTT CASTLGLAGAGELFF
15 TRBJ2-7 - TRBV6-1 - TGTGCCAGCAGGCGCAGGGACCACCCCACCTACGAGCAGTACTTC CASRRRDHPTYEQYF
15 TRBJ2-7 - TRBV4-3 TRBD1 TGCGCCAGCAGCCAAGGGTATAAGGGGGCGTACGAGCAGTACTTC CASSQGYKGAYEQYF
15 TRBJ2-5 many TRBV7-2 - TGTGCCAGCAGCTTTAATGCGGGAAGGTCGGAGACCCAGTACTTC CASSFNAGRSETQYF
14 TRBJ2-3 many TRBV6-5 - TGTGCCAGCAGTTACGAGGGAGCCCCAGATACGCAGTATTTT CASSYEGAPDTQYF
13 TRBJ1-6 - TRBV6-2/TRBV6-3 - TGTGCCAGCACCCGAGGGGGGAATTCACCCCTCCACTTT CASTRGGNSPLHF
15 TRBJ1-3 once TRBV28 TRBD1 TGTGCCAGCAGACTGGGACAGGGTTGGGGAAACACCATATATTTT CASRLGQGWGNTIYF
14 TRBJ1-1 many TRBV5-5 - TGTGCCAGCAGCCCGTGGGGGGGGAACACTGAAGCTTTCTTT CASSPWGGNTEAFF
13 TRBJ2-7 many TRBV18 - TGTGCCAGCTCACCACCGACGGGCTACGAGCAGTACTTC CASSPPTGYEQYF
16 TRBJ1-2 - TRBV6-5 TRBD1 TGTGCCAGCAGTTACCCAACAGGGGAGGGAGACTATGGCTACACCTTC CASSYPTGEGDYGYTF
11 TRBJ2-1 many TRBV12-3/TRBV12-4 TRBD2 TGTGCCAGCAGAATAGCGGGCGAGCAGTTCTTC CASRIAGEQFF
15 TRBJ2-3 many TRBV9 - TGTGCCAGCAGCGTAGTCCCCCAGCACACAGATACGCAGTATTTT CASSVVPQHTDTQYF
14 TRBJ2-7 - TRBV6-2/TRBV6-3 TRBD2 TGTGCCAGCAGTCCACTAGCGGGGGTCTGGGAGCAGTACTTC CASSPLAGVWEQYF
15 TRBJ2-7 - TRBV20-1 TRBD1 TGCAGTGCTAGGAGACTCGGGACAGCTTCCTACGAGCAGTACTTC CSARRLGTASYEQYF
13 TRBJ2-5 - TRBV7-2 - TGTGCCAGCAGCACCAGCGTACAAGAGACCCAGTACTTC CASSTSVQETQYF
13 TRBJ2-1 few TRBV29-1 - TGCAGCGGCGCTACAATGGTTGACAATGAGCAGTTCTTC CSGATMVDNEQFF
16 TRBJ2-2 many TRBV2 - TGTGCCAGCAGTGAAGCTCTCCTAGCGAACACCGGGGAGCTGTTTTTT CASSEALLANTGELFF
18 TRBJ2-7 many TRBV7-8 - TGTGCCAGCAGCTTAATTCCATCGGGCATAGGGTACTCCTACGAGCAGTACTTC CASSLIPSGIGYSYEQYF